The 14 T cell receptor beta chains below all came from one sample that was sequenced in a study of memory CD4+ T cells and cytomegalovirus serostatus. Single viable CD3+CD4+CD8-CD45RO+ cells were sorted as the memory CD4+ T cells. Using immunoSEQ multiplex PCR, the repertoire was profiled, and TCRdb retains in-frame clones only, with some absent. The sample records around 40,000 clones, roughly 80% being singletons. What was sequenced was memory CD4+ T cells from blood. These TCRs come from an adult in good health and CMV-seronegative.

The chain couples TRBV9 to TRBJ1-1; D gene unclear. The CDR3 is 13 residues long. V lost 4 bases and J 4 bases, leaving 11 bases between the germline ends. CDR1 and CDR2 (germline): SGDLS, YYNGEE. The CDR3 DNA reads as TGTGCCAGCAGCCCCCGACAAAGCACTGAAGCTTTCTTT. Protein: CASSPRQSTEAFF.

In regard to this clone: One end of the junction is discordant with germline, which a read error may explain. J is TRBJ1-2 and V is TRBV5-3, with 11 nucleotides matching TRBD1. TRBV5-3 is an ORF for which the function is uncertain. The CDR3 contains 15 residues. The CDR3 region has the DNA TGTGCCAGCAGCTTGGGACAGGGGGCTAACTATGGCTACACCTTC. It specifies CASSLGQGANYGYTF.

This clone was observed a few times. The chain has TRBV6-1 and TRBJ2-7; D gene ambiguous. Germline CDR1 MNHNS, CDR2 SASEGT. This CDR3 comprises 14 residues. V was shortened by 2 bases and J by 2 bases, with 10 bases between the two germline ends. The CDR3 loop reads CASSELARPYEQYF. The CDR3 DNA sequence: TGTGCCAGCAGTGAACTTGCCCGTCCCTACGAGCAGTACTTC.

This clone was picked up a small number of times. The chain employs TRBV29-1 and TRBJ1-1; 7 bases align to TRBD1. The CDR3 is 12 residues long. J gave up 1 base and V 7 bases, and 3 bases lay outside the gene matches. The V gene's germline CDR1 is SQVTM and CDR2 ANQGSEA. The CDR3 spells CSARQGNTEAFF. The CDR3 bases are TGCAGCGCACGACAGGGGAACACTGAAGCTTTCTTT.

This clone occurred a few times. V and J are TRBV5-4 and TRBJ2-5; TRBD1 aligns across 10 bases. In germline, CDR1 is SGHNT, CDR2 YYREEE (reference sequence). J gave up 1 base and V 3 bases, and 6 bases lay outside the gene matches. CDR3 length equals 16 residues. The CDR3: CASSSPGQGLQETQYF. For the CDR3, the DNA is TGTGCCAGCAGCTCCCCGGGACAGGGGCTCCAAGAGACCCAGTACTTC. The variable domain in full, completed from reference TRBV5-4 and TRBJ2-5, reads ETGVTQSPTHLIKTRGQQVTLRCSSQSGHNTVSWYQQALGQGPQFIFQYYREEENGRGNFPPRFSGLQFPNYSSELNVNALELDDSALYLCASSSPGQGLQETQYFGPGTRLLVL.

Of note for this clone: In the same sample, other DNA sequences code for this CDR3. The chain is built from TRBV30 and TRBJ1-5; D uncertain. The CDR3 contains 15 residues. CDR1 and CDR2 (germline): GTSNPN, SVGIG (reference sequence). V was shortened by 0 bases and J by 4 bases, with 13 bases between the two germline ends. Here the CDR3 reads CAWSVLGLRNQPQHF. The CDR3 nucleotides are TGTGCCTGGAGTGTACTGGGTCTTCGGAATCAGCCCCAGCATTTT.

The V call is TRBV2, the J call TRBJ1-1, with 8 bases aligning to TRBD1. CDR1 is SNHLY and CDR2 is FYNNEI in the germline V gene. The CDR3 has 12 amino acids. The V and J ends lost 5 bases and 6 bases, in that order; junction bases with no gene match: 2. CDR3 sequence reads: CASSYRGAEAFF. The CDR3 DNA is TGTGCCAGCAGTTACAGGGGGGCTGAAGCTTTCTTT. The full variable domain, in which reference TRBV2 and TRBJ1-1 provide the parts outside the CDR3, is EPEVTQTPSHQVTQMGQEVILRCVPISNHLYFYWYRQILGQKVEFLVSFYNNEISEKSEIFDDQFSVERPDGSNFTLKIRSTKLEDSAMYFCASSYRGAEAFFGQGTRLTVV.

The chain has TRBV19 and TRBJ1-3; 7 bases map to TRBD1. J lost 1 base, V lost 6 bases, and 0 bases had no gene match. Germline CDR1 and CDR2: LNHDA and SQIVND (reference sequence). The CDR3 totals 13 residues. The CDR3 DNA reads as TGTGCCAGTAGGGGACAGTCTGGAAACACCATATATTTT. It codes for CASRGQSGNTIYF. Looking up the rest from reference TRBV19 and TRBJ1-3 gives the full variable domain: DGGITQSPKYLFRKEGQNVTLSCEQNLNHDAMYWYRQDPGQGLRLIYYSQIVNDFQKGDIAEGYSVSREKKESFPLTVTSAQKNPTAFYLCASRGQSGNTIYFGEGSWLTVV.

V gene TRBV30 combines with J gene TRBJ1-5; D may be TRBD1 (5 bases). In germline, CDR1 is GTSNPN, CDR2 SVGIG (reference sequence). The CDR3 loop spans 13 amino acids. Trimming stripped 0 bases from V and 9 bases from J, with 12 bases between. The CDR3 coding sequence is TGTGCCTGGAGTGTACGGGGGGTACCGCCCCAGCATTTT. Translating gives CAWSVRGVPPQHF.

The rearrangement joins TRBV27 to TRBJ1-2, with D maybe TRBD1 (5 bases). The CDR3 sequence is 19 residues long. V was pared by 0 bases and J by 7 bases, with 27 bases between. In germline, CDR1 is MNHEY, CDR2 SMNVEV (reference sequence). The CDR3 coding sequence is TGTGCCAGCAGTTTATCGCTGGGTGTCTTTAGGCGGGGGTTTGGTGGCTACACCTTC. Its translation: CASSLSLGVFRRGFGGYTF.

The chain combines TRBV7-2 with TRBJ2-7; possible D gene TRBD1, 6 bases. CDR3 length equals 14 residues. Germline V gives CDR1 SGHTA, CDR2 FQGNSA. The V end was cut by 5 bases, the J end by 0 bases, with 11 bases between. This CDR3 is CASSMGHSSYEQYF. The CDR3 nucleotides are TGTGCCAGCAGCATGGGACACAGCTCCTACGAGCAGTACTTC.

J is TRBJ2-7 and V is TRBV20-1, with D tentatively TRBD2 (7 bases). This CDR3 is built from 11 residues. Germline V CDR1 and CDR2: DFQATT, SNEGSKA (reference sequence). The CDR3, as DNA: TGCAGCGGGGGGCTCCATTACGAGCAGTACTTC. It yields the protein CSGGLHYEQYF.

This rearrangement joins TRBV2 to TRBJ2-3; 10 bases map to TRBD1. J gave up 3 bases and V 4 bases, and 1 base lay outside the gene matches. This CDR3 spans 14 amino acids. The germline CDR1 and CDR2 sequences are SNHLY and FYNNEI. The chain's CDR3 is CASSGTGGTDTQYF. The CDR3 DNA reads TGTGCCAGCAGTGGGACAGGGGGTACAGATACGCAGTATTTT.

The gene calls are TRBV30 and TRBJ1-2; 7 nucleotides match TRBD1. CDR3 length: 13 residues. Trimming at V came to 8 bases and at J to 5 bases, leaving 11 bases not matched to a gene. The germline V gene encodes CDR1 GTSNPN and CDR2 SVGIG (reference sequence). CDR3 in amino acids: CASGEGGLYGYTF. The CDR3 nucleotides are TGTGCCAGCGGAGAAGGGGGCTTGTATGGCTACACCTTC.